Detailed here is one T cell receptor (beta chain). Its antigen remains unidentified. No quality values exist for individual bases; no much larger clone is one base distant. V is reduced by 4 bases and J by 5 bases, leaving a spacing of 12 bases between them. The CDR1 and CDR2 encoded by the germline V gene are SGHRS and YFSETQ. Spanning cysteine to phenylalanine, the CDR3 consists of 13 amino acids. CDR3 DNA only is kept here, 39 bases in frame from base 1. TCRbeta CDR3 regions were amplified from genomic DNA using the immunoSEQ Assay, a bias-controlled multiplex PCR. In the original analysis: The number of nucleated cells in each sample was estimated by amplification of reference gene primers within the assay. To quantify the absolute abundance of each unique TCRbeta CDR3 rearrangement, sequence reads were collapsed and filtered. For each sample, productive Simpson clonality was calculated by taking the square root of Simpson's diversity index across productive rearrangements. TCRdb limited this immuneACCESS table to in-frame rearrangements with V and J called. A share of clones is missing; checked studies link under half to unresolved V genes, and the rest is unexplained. The V and J calls and clone size come from that table; D and trimming were worked out from the DNA. This sample comprises 240,000 or so clones, about 68% of them detected only once. The ten largest clones represent around 3.4% of the sample.

The entry originates in a study of blood T cell repertoires in COVID-19 (dated by TCRdb to the early 2020s). Concerning the study at large: Collaborator samples came from the United States, Italy and Spain and covered acute and convalescent phases of COVID-19. The material from the prospective study consisted of cDNA or gDNA derived from T cells, B-cell-depleted T cells, or PBMCs. Subjects who had been exposed to COVID-19, were actively infected with it, or had recovered from it provided the deeply sampled blood TCRbeta repertoires that made up the dataset. The repertoires were made available in a free public database intended to serve as a resource for research on the immune response to SARS-CoV-2. Samples came from the ongoing ImmuneRACE study (first 160 participants) plus 1,254 subjects from 6 global collaborators. Sample metadata almost always included a de-identified subject ID, COVID-19 status, age in years and sex. Where available, HLA class I and class II types were taken from metadata supplied by the sample provider and were not determined by assay-based typing.

The collaborating institutions used their own protocols to collect whole blood in K2EDTA tubes. For TCRbeta analysis, collaborator samples were shipped as frozen whole blood, as isolated PBMCs, or as DNA extracted from either sample type. Here is what the overall study found, with its caveats: The quantity of clinical and demographic metadata differed by source and by participant and was supplied without curation.

Sequences were obtained from peripheral blood. This TCR came from a woman of 80 years or more with acute or convalescent COVID-19. The chain links TRBV5-1 with TRBJ2-5; the D segment cannot be called with confidence. The nucleotides read TGCGCCAGCAGCCCCGGTGGGCTGGAGACCCAGTACTTC. Its translation reads: CASSPGGLETQYF.